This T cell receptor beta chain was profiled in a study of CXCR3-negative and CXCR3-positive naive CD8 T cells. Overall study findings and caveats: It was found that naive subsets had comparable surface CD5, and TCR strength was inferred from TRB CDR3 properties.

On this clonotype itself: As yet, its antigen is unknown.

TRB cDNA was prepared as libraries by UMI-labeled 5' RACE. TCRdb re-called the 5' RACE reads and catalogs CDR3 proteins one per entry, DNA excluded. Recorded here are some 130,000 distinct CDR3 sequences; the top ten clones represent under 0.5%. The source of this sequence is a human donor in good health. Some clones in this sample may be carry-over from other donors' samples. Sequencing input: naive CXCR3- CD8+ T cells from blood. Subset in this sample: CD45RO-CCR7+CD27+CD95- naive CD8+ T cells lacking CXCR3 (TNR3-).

Here the CDR3 reads CSVEQGGSGELFF. The chain couples TRBV29-1 to TRBJ2-2; TCRdb designates TRBD1, a call that cannot be tested without DNA. This CDR3 spans 13 amino acids. CDR1 and CDR2 (germline): SQVTM, ANQGSEA.